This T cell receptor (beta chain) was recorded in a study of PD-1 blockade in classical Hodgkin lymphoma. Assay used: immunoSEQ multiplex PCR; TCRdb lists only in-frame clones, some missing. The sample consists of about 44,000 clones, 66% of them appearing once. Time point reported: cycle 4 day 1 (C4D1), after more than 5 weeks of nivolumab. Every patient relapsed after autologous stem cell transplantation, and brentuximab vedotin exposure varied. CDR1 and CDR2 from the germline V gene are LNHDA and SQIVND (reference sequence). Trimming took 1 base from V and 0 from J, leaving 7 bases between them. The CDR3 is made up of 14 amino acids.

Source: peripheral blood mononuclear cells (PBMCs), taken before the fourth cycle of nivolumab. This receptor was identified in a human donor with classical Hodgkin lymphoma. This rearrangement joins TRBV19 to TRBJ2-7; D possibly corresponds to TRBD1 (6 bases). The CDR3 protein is CASSIARGSYEQYF. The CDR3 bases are TGTGCCAGTAGTATAGCCAGGGGCTCCTACGAGCAGTACTTC. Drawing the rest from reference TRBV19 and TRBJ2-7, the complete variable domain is DGGITQSPKYLFRKEGQNVTLSCEQNLNHDAMYWYRQDPGQGLRLIYYSQIVNDFQKGDIAEGYSVSREKKESFPLTVTSAQKNPTAFYLCASSIARGSYEQYFGPGTRLTVT.